This TCR beta chain was captured by sequencing in a study of blood T cells in healthy people across ages. General study findings and limits: No one knew whether donors had CMV, which possibly confounded expanded clonotype changes. With unsorted PBMCs, a conclusive comparison of naive versus antigen-experienced cells was not possible. In long-lived donors, naive CD4+ cell counts and diversity exceeded those of aged donors.

This clonotype was seen repeatedly, ten times or more. Antigen unknown. Trimming cost V 7 bases and J 4 bases; bases outside gene matches: 3. The CDR3 has 12 residues. Germline lookup yields CDR1 SQVTM and CDR2 ANQGSEA. A J-beta primer mix and a sample-barcoded 5' primer were used in a second PCR of roughly 7 to 12 cycles. TCRdb ran MiXCR on the 5' RACE reads and lists one entry per CDR3 protein. The sample has about 1,500,000 distinct CDR3 sequences, approximately 28% seen once; the top ten hold roughly 8.2%. This chain joins TRBV29-1 and TRBJ1-4; 7 bases fit TRBD1. Sequencing used blood. The source is a woman in her twenties or thirties in good health. CDR3 nucleotides: TGCAGCGCTGCAGGGGGTAATGAAAAACTGTTTTTT. It specifies CSAAGGNEKLFF.